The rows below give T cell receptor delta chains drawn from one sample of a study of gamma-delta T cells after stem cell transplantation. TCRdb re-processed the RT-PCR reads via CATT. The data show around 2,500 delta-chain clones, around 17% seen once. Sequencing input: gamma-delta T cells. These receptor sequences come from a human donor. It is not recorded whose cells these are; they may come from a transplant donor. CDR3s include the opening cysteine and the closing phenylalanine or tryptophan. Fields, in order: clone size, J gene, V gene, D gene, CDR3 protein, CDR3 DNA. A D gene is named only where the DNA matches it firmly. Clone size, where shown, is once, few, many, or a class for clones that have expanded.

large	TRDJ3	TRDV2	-	CACDTGVRRFWDTRQMFF	TGTGCCTGTGACACCGGGGTACGCCGCTTCTGGGACACCCGACAGATGTTTTTC
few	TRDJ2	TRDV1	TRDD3	CALGEFLRWGNLTAQLFF	TGTGCTCTTGGGGAATTTCTACGCTGGGGGAATTTGACAGCACAACTCTTCTTT
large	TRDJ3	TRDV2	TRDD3	CACDTADTRVPWDTRQMFF	TGTGCCTGTGACACCGCGGATACGCGAGTACCCTGGGACACCCGACAGATGTTTTTC
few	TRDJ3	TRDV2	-	CACERGSSWDTRQMFF	TGTGCCTGTGAGAGGGGGAGCTCCTGGGACACCCGACAGATGTTTTTC
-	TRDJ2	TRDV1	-	CALGDTVLPTVWYWGPFTAQLFF	TGTGCTCTTGGGGATACCGTCCTTCCTACGGTTTGGTACTGGGGGCCCTTTACAGCACAACTCTTCTTT
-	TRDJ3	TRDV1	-	CALGEPPSIPTAHHSGRWDTRQMFF	TGTGCTCTTGGGGAACCCCCGTCTATACCTACCGCCCACCATTCTGGACGTTGGGACACCCGACAGATGTTTTTC
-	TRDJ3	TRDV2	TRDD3	CACDTIWGIWASSSWGTRQMFF	TGTGCCTGTGACACCATCTGGGGGATTTGGGCCTCGAGCTCCTGGGGCACCCGACAGATGTTTTTC
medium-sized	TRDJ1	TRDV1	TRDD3	CALGDPFGSPGDTIGDKLIF	TGTGCTCTTGGGGACCCCTTTGGTTCACCGGGGGATACAATCGGAGATAAACTCATCTTT
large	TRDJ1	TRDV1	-	CALGELPGLYTDKLIF	TGTGCTCTTGGGGAATTACCCGGGTTGTACACCGATAAACTCATCTTT
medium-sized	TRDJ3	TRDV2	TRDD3	CACDTWGIPSSWDTRQMFF	TGTGCCTGTGACACCTGGGGGATCCCGAGCTCCTGGGACACCCGACAGATGTTTTTC
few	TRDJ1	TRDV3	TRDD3	CAFLPKSDWGPLKLIF	TGTGCCTTCCTCCCAAAGTCGGACTGGGGACCCCTTAAACTCATCTTT
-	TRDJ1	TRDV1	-	CALGEGFRASYWVTARLIF	TGTGCTCTTGGGGAAGGGTTTCGGGCGTCCTACTGGGTCACTGCAAGACTCATCTTT
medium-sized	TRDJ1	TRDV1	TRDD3	CALGAPLSYWGTRDPDKLIF	TGTGCTCTTGGGGCACCCCTTTCGTACTGGGGGACCAGAGACCCCGATAAACTCATCTTT
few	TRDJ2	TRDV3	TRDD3	CASRVFHTQHLTGGRGGAAQLFF	TGTGCCTCAAGGGTTTTCCATACGCAACACCTGACTGGGGGACGAGGTGGGGCAGCACAACTCTTCTTT
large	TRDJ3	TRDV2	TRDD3	CACDTVLWGSSWDTRQMFF	TGTGCCTGTGACACCGTACTCTGGGGGAGCTCCTGGGACACCCGACAGATGTTTTTC
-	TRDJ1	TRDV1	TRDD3	CALGENSPFLRVWGILPYTDKLIF	TGTGCTCTTGGGGAGAACTCTCCTTTCCTCAGGGTGTGGGGGATACTCCCGTACACCGATAAACTCATCTTT
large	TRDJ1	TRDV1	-	CALGERIQVGSKLIF	TGTGCTCTTGGGGAACGAATACAGGTGGGGAGTAAACTCATCTTT
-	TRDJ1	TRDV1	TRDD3	CALGEPLPTLLGDTSDKLIF	TGTGCTCTTGGGGAGCCTCTTCCTACCTTACTGGGGGATACTTCGGATAAACTCATCTTT
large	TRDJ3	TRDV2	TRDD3	CACDTMGDSWDTRQMFF	TGTGCCTGTGACACGATGGGGGACTCCTGGGACACCCGACAGATGTTTTTC
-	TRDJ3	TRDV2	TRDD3	CACDNVWGIQGSRDTRQMFF	TGTGCCTGTGACAATGTCTGGGGGATACAAGGCTCCCGGGACACCCGACAGATGTTTTTC
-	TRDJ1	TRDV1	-	CALGELIGTRVPDKLIF	TGTGCTCTTGGGGAACTAATCGGCACAAGAGTCCCCGATAAACTCATCTTT
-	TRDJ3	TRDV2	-	CACDIRNSWDTLHIFF	TGTGCCTGTGACATCCGGAACTCCTGGGACACCCTCCATATTTTTTTC
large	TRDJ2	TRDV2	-	CACDTVGGALTAQLFF	TGTGCCTGTGACACCGTGGGGGGAGCTTTGACAGCACAACTCTTCTTT
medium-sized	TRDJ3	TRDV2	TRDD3	CACDTGNWGTSSWDTRQMFF	TGTGCCTGTGACACCGGGAACTGGGGGACCAGCTCCTGGGACACCCGACAGATGTTTTTC